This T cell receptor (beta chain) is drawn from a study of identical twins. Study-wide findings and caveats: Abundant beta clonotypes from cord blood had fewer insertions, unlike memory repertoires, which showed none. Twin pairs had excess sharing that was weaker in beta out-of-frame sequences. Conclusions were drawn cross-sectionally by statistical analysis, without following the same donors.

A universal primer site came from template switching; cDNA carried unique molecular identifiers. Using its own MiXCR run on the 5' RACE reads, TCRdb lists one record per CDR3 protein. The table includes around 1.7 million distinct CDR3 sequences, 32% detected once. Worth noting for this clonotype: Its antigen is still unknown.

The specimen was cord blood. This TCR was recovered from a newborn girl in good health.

CDR3 sequence reads: CAISLWDRLNTEAFF. The CDR3 DNA reads as TGTGCCATCAGTTTGTGGGACAGGCTGAACACTGAAGCTTTCTTT. V usage is TRBV10-3 and J usage is TRBJ1-1, with 8 bases aligning to TRBD1. The CDR3 contains 15 residues. The V gene end was trimmed by 5 bases and the J gene end by 0 bases; junction bases not matched to a gene: 5. The V gene's germline CDR1 is ENHRY and CDR2 SYGVKD.